This section outlines one T cell receptor (beta chain) sequence together with its context. No antigen is known for it. One entry per CDR3 protein results from TCRdb running MiXCR on the 5' RACE reads. The data show under 550,000 distinct CDR3 sequences, around a fifth seen once. The data originate from a study of T cells after yellow fever vaccination. Whole-study findings and limits: Overall, a small share of clonotypes was seen in both CD4 and CD8 compartments. The secondary T-cell response peaked on day 5, not day 15, but was weaker. FACS-sorted repertoires could contain abundant clonotypes contaminating from the bulk population.

The germline V gene encodes CDR1 SQVTM and CDR2 ANQGSEA. This CDR3 has 13 amino acids. Between the trimmed V and J ends, which lost 3 bases and 1 base, there was a span of 6 bases. This TCR was recovered from a man between 18 and 29 years old who received the YFV17D yellow fever vaccine. V usage is TRBV29-1 and J usage is TRBJ2-2; D is possibly TRBD1 (5 bases). The sample was PBMCs, taken roughly 23 days after the first yellow fever vaccination. This CDR3 is CSVDGQNTGELFF. For the CDR3, the DNA is TGCAGCGTTGACGGACAGAACACCGGGGAGCTGTTTTTT.